These T cell receptor beta chains were read from a single sample in a study of Graves' ophthalmopathy and Graves' hyperthyroidism. TCRdb passed the multiplex PCR reads through MiXCR, listing each CDR3 protein once. The data contain 350,000 to 400,000 distinct CDR3 sequences, around 17% of them singletons. Material: peripheral blood. These receptors were obtained from a woman aged 18 to 35 with Graves' ophthalmopathy. CDR3s include the opening cysteine and the closing phenylalanine or tryptophan. A D gene is named only where the DNA matches it firmly. A row's size may be missing; if present it is once, few, many or a size class.

V gene	J gene	D gene	clone size	CDR3 DNA	CDR3 protein
TRBV3-1	TRBJ2-7	.	.	TGTGCCAGCAGCCAAGCGTTTTCGTACGAGCAGTACTTC	CASSQAFSYEQYF
TRBV6-1	TRBJ2-2	.	many	TGTGCCAGCATGAGGGAGGCGAACACCGGGGAGCTGTTTTTT	CASMREANTGELFF
TRBV28	TRBJ1-1	.	many	TGTGCCAGCAGTTTGGAACTGGGGACTGAAGCTTTCTTT	CASSLELGTEAFF
TRBV6-1	TRBJ2-7	.	many	TGTGCCAGCAGTGTGGCCCACCCGGGCCCCTCCCACGAGCAGTACTTC	CASSVAHPGPSHEQYF
TRBV30	TRBJ1-2	TRBD1	few	TGTGCCTGGACTAGGACAGGGGGCGGCTACACCTTC	CAWTRTGGGYTF
TRBV6-2/TRBV6-3	TRBJ1-1	TRBD1	many	TGTGCCAGCAGTTACGTTGGGACAGGGGAGAGGAACACTGAAGCTTTCTTT	CASSYVGTGERNTEAFF
TRBV12-3/TRBV12-4	TRBJ2-3	.	.	TGTGCCAGCAGTTTTGTATCTAGCACAGATACGCAGTATTTT	CASSFVSSTDTQYF
TRBV11-2	TRBJ2-7	.	many	TGTGCCAGCAGCTTACAGGGGACAATCTACGAGCAGTACTTC	CASSLQGTIYEQYF
TRBV28	TRBJ2-7	TRBD2	many	TGTGCCAGCAAAACCGGGACTAGCGTTTTCGAGCAGTACTTC	CASKTGTSVFEQYF
TRBV6-1	TRBJ1-6	.	many	TGTGCCAGCAGCCCCAATGATCTTGTCTATAATTCACCCCTCCACTTT	CASSPNDLVYNSPLHF
TRBV6-5	TRBJ2-5	TRBD2	many	TGTGCCAGCAGTTTAGCGGGAGCGCTCCAAGAGACCCAGTACTTC	CASSLAGALQETQYF
TRBV7-8	TRBJ2-7	.	many	TGTGCCAGCAGCTTAAAGTCACACACTTCCTACGAGCAGTACTTC	CASSLKSHTSYEQYF
TRBV12-3/TRBV12-4	TRBJ2-2	TRBD1	many	TGTGCCAGCGGCAGGGGGACCGGGGAGCTGTTTTTT	CASGRGTGELFF
TRBV2	TRBJ1-1	.	.	TGTGCCAGCAGTGTAGATTCGAACACTGAAGCTTTCTTT	CASSVDSNTEAFF
TRBV7-2	TRBJ1-6	TRBD1	many	TGTGCCAGCAGCTTAGCCCCGACAGGGTTTGGGAATTCACCCCTCCACTTT	CASSLAPTGFGNSPLHF
TRBV12-3/TRBV12-4	TRBJ2-5	.	many	TGTGCCAGCAGTTGGGGACTCACAGAGACCCAGTACTTC	CASSWGLTETQYF
TRBV7-2	TRBJ1-3	.	many	TGTGCCAGCAGCTCCTGGGGGTCTGGAAACACCATATATTTT	CASSSWGSGNTIYF
TRBV6-1	TRBJ1-1	.	many	TGTGCCAGCAGGCCCGGACAGTCCATGGACACTGAAGCTTTCTTT	CASRPGQSMDTEAFF
TRBV19	TRBJ1-3	.	few	TGTGCCAGTAGTATAGATCCATCGAGCTCTGGAAACACCATATATTTT	CASSIDPSSSGNTIYF
TRBV18	TRBJ1-5	TRBD1	.	TGTGCCAGCTCACCAGACCCGGGACAGCATTATAGCAATCAGCCCCAGCATTTT	CASSPDPGQHYSNQPQHF
TRBV20-1	TRBJ1-2	.	many	TGCAGTGCTAGACCGGAAACAGGGACCGGTTCCTATGGCTACACCTTC	CSARPETGTGSYGYTF
TRBV24-1	TRBJ1-1	TRBD1	many	TGTGCCACCAGTGATCACCCCGGGACAGGGGATTCCACTGAAGCTTTCTTT	CATSDHPGTGDSTEAFF
TRBV6-2/TRBV6-3	TRBJ1-5	.	many	TGTGCCAGCAGCCTCTATGGGGCAACGATCAATCAGCCCCAGCATTTT	CASSLYGATINQPQHF
TRBV4-1	TRBJ1-5	.	few	TGCGCCAGCAGCCAAGGTTTTTCGGGGTTTGGGGGCAATCAGCCCCAGCATTTT	CASSQGFSGFGGNQPQHF
TRBV6-2/TRBV6-3	TRBJ2-5	.	.	TGTGCCAGCAGTCGCAACCAAGAGACCCAGTACTTC	CASSRNQETQYF
TRBV6-5	TRBJ2-7	TRBD1	.	TGTGCCAGCAGGTACCTGGGACAGGGGGCCTACGAGCAGTACTTC	CASRYLGQGAYEQYF
TRBV19	TRBJ2-5	TRBD1	many	TGTGCCAGTAGTATCAGAGGACAGGGCCAAGAGACCCAGTACTTC	CASSIRGQGQETQYF
TRBV5-8	TRBJ2-5	.	many	TGTGCCAGCAGCTTAGTCCCTGTCTGGGAGACCCAGTACTTC	CASSLVPVWETQYF
TRBV5-1	TRBJ2-7	.	.	TGCGCCAGCAGCTTGGCTCCAGCGGTCTTTAACTCCTACGAGCAGTACTTC	CASSLAPAVFNSYEQYF
TRBV6-5	TRBJ2-5	.	many	TGTGCCAGCAGTTACGGGCCAGAAGAGACCCAGTACTTC	CASSYGPEETQYF
TRBV4-1	TRBJ1-2	.	.	TGCGCCAGCAGCCGGGGTGTCGATGGCTACACCTTC	CASSRGVDGYTF
TRBV7-2	TRBJ1-3	.	many	TGTGCCAGCAGCTCACAGGGTGGTGGAAACACCATATATTTT	CASSSQGGGNTIYF
TRBV20-1	TRBJ1-2	.	.	TGCAGTGCGCATGCGAACTATGGCTACACCTTC	CSAHANYGYTF
TRBV7-2	TRBJ1-2	.	.	TGTGCCAGCAGCGGCTACTCGGGAATAGATGGCTACACCTTC	CASSGYSGIDGYTF
TRBV6-2/TRBV6-3	TRBJ1-5	TRBD1	few	TGTGCCAGCAGCAATGACAGGGGGTACGATCAGCCCCAGCATTTT	CASSNDRGYDQPQHF
TRBV6-2/TRBV6-3	TRBJ2-7	.	.	TGTGCCAGCACTACAACACCATTTCCCTACGAGCAGTACTTC	CASTTTPFPYEQYF
TRBV30	TRBJ1-1	TRBD1	many	TGTGCCTGGATCCCAGGGGGGGGCCGAGCTTTCTTT	CAWIPGGGRAFF